Listed below are T cell receptor beta chains from one sample, sequenced in a study of identical twins. TCRdb passed the 5' RACE reads through MiXCR, listing each CDR3 protein once. The table lists approximately 220,000 distinct CDR3 sequences, about a tenth of them singletons. Sample: memory (CD45RO+) T cells sorted from blood. The source of these receptors is a woman younger than 35 in good health. The CDR3 runs from the conserved cysteine through the conserved F or W. Each record gives: V gene, clone size, D gene, J gene, CDR3 protein, CDR3 DNA. D genes are given only for firm matches. Part of the rows lack a size; the others show once, few, many or a class for expanded clones.

V gene: TRBV5-1
clone size: .
D gene: .
J gene: TRBJ1-1
CDR3 protein: CASSGGGLTSAEAFF
CDR3 DNA: TGCGCCAGCAGCGGTGGAGGCTTAACTAGCGCTGAAGCTTTCTTT

V gene: TRBV9
clone size: .
D gene: TRBD1
J gene: TRBJ2-1
CDR3 protein: CASSLSTGRAYNEQFF
CDR3 DNA: TGTGCCAGCAGCCTATCGACAGGGAGAGCCTACAATGAGCAGTTCTTC

V gene: TRBV12-3/TRBV12-4
clone size: .
D gene: .
J gene: TRBJ2-5
CDR3 protein: CASTSSRGTQYF
CDR3 DNA: TGTGCCAGCACCTCCAGTAGGGGGACCCAGTACTTC

V gene: TRBV7-9
clone size: .
D gene: .
J gene: TRBJ2-2
CDR3 protein: CASSLGPGELFF
CDR3 DNA: TGTGCCAGCAGCCTAGGCCCCGGGGAGCTGTTTTTT

V gene: TRBV20-1
clone size: many
D gene: .
J gene: TRBJ2-3
CDR3 protein: CSPRLDGADTQYF
CDR3 DNA: TGCAGTCCACGACTAGACGGCGCAGATACGCAGTATTTT

V gene: TRBV20-1
clone size: .
D gene: .
J gene: TRBJ1-6
CDR3 protein: CSASGGVNSPLHF
CDR3 DNA: TGCAGTGCTAGTGGGGGCGTTAATTCACCCCTCCACTTT

V gene: TRBV19
clone size: few
D gene: .
J gene: TRBJ2-7
CDR3 protein: CASSIDPHSYEQYF
CDR3 DNA: TGTGCCAGTAGTATAGACCCCCACTCCTACGAGCAGTACTTC

V gene: TRBV29-1
clone size: many
D gene: TRBD1
J gene: TRBJ2-2
CDR3 protein: CSVRTGVTGELFF
CDR3 DNA: TGCAGCGTTAGGACAGGGGTTACCGGGGAGCTGTTTTTT

V gene: TRBV6-1
clone size: few
D gene: .
J gene: TRBJ1-2
CDR3 protein: CASSLIGVPGYTF
CDR3 DNA: TGTGCCAGCAGCCTAATTGGGGTTCCTGGCTACACCTTC

V gene: TRBV16
clone size: many
D gene: .
J gene: TRBJ2-7
CDR3 protein: CASSQSASSHEQYF
CDR3 DNA: TGTGCCAGCAGCCAATCCGCTAGCTCCCACGAGCAGTACTTC

V gene: TRBV11-1
clone size: .
D gene: .
J gene: TRBJ2-6
CDR3 protein: CASSFSGMAGASSGANVLTF
CDR3 DNA: TGTGCCAGCAGCTTCTCCGGGATGGCAGGGGCGAGCTCTGGGGCCAACGTCCTGACTTTC

V gene: TRBV6-1
clone size: many
D gene: .
J gene: TRBJ2-2
CDR3 protein: CASRRGILGGELFF
CDR3 DNA: TGTGCCAGCAGGAGGGGAATACTTGGCGGGGAGCTGTTTTTT

V gene: TRBV11-2
clone size: many
D gene: .
J gene: TRBJ2-7
CDR3 protein: CASSPVGPIYEQYF
CDR3 DNA: TGTGCCAGCAGCCCGGTGGGACCAATCTACGAGCAGTACTTC

V gene: TRBV7-9
clone size: many
D gene: TRBD1
J gene: TRBJ2-7
CDR3 protein: CASSLGQGAYEQYF
CDR3 DNA: TGTGCCAGCAGCTTAGGACAGGGAGCCTACGAGCAGTACTTC

V gene: TRBV18
clone size: .
D gene: .
J gene: TRBJ1-1
CDR3 protein: CASSPSGGEAFF
CDR3 DNA: TGTGCCAGCTCACCATCGGGGGGTGAAGCTTTCTTT